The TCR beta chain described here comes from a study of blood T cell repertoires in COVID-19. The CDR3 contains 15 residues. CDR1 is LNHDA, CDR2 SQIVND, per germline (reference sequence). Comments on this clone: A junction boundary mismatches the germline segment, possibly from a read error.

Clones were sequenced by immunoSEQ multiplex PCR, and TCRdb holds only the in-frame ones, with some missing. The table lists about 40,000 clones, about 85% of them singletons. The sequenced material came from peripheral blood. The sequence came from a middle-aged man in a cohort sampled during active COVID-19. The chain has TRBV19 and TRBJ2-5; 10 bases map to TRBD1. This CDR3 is CASSIGTGVQETQYF. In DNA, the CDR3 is TGTGCCAGTAGCATAGGGACAGGGGTCCAAGAGACCCAGTACTTC.